A single sample is the source of the 25 T cell receptor beta chains below, sequenced in a study of shared clonotypes between healthy human individuals. Method: immunoSEQ multiplex PCR; TCRdb's copy keeps in-frame clones and lacks some. The sample has over 2 million clones; less than 95% are singletons. The sequenced material came from naive CD4+ T cells from PBMCs. Documented subset: CD45RA+ positively selected. These receptor sequences come from a man between 18 and 29 years old in good health. Some clones in this sample may be carry-over from other donors' samples.

The chain carries TRBV5-6 and TRBJ2-2, with D unresolved. Germline loops: CDR1 SGHDT, CDR2 YYEEEE. V was shortened by 2 bases and J by 6 bases, with 20 bases between the two germline ends. The CDR3 sequence is 17 residues long. The CDR3 nucleotides are TGTGCCAGCAGCTTCCACCGGGCCTTAGGCAACGCCGGGGAGCTGTTTTTT. Amino acid sequence: CASSFHRALGNAGELFF.

The V call is TRBV5-1, the J call TRBJ2-4, with D possibly TRBD2 on 6 matching bases. CDR3 length equals 16 residues. Germline lookup yields CDR1 SGHRS and CDR2 YFSETQ. The V gene lost 4 bases and the J gene lost 6 bases, with 20 bases spanning the gap. CDR3 region: CASSLGLLMRGNIQYF. CDR3 nucleotide sequence: TGCGCCAGCAGCCTGGGACTCCTCATGAGGGGAAACATTCAGTACTTC.

Worth noting for this clone: The identical CDR3 is also encoded by other nucleotide sequences in the sample. The V call is TRBV7-2, the J call TRBJ2-7; TRBD1 agrees at 9 bases. The CDR3 covers 13 residues. Germline CDR1 and CDR2: SGHTA and FQGNSA. V was pared by 4 bases and J by 5 bases, with 3 bases of the junction left unmatched. The CDR3 loop reads CASSSDRGDEQYF. The CDR3 DNA sequence: TGTGCCAGCAGCTCGGACAGGGGAGACGAGCAGTACTTC. The whole variable domain, remainder taken from reference TRBV7-2 and TRBJ2-7, is GAGVSQSPSNKVTEKGKDVELRCDPISGHTALYWYRQSLGQGLEFLIYFQGNSAPDKSGLPSDRFSAERTGGSVSTLTIQRTQQEDSAVYLCASSSDRGDEQYFGPGTRLTVT.

This chain's CDR3 is CSVVLTSGRVETQYF. CDR3 in DNA: TGCAGCGTGGTCCTGACAAGCGGGAGAGTAGAGACCCAGTACTTC. The chain uses TRBV29-1 and TRBJ2-5; TRBD2 matches 8 bases. V dropped 6 bases and J dropped 4; count of bases not matched to a gene: 13. CDR1 is SQVTM, CDR2 ANQGSEA, per germline. CDR3 length equals 15 residues. The entire variable domain, with the rest obtained from reference TRBV29-1 and TRBJ2-5, is as follows: SAVISQKPSRDICQRGTSLTIQCQVDSQVTMMFWYRQQPGQSLTLIATANQGSEATYESGFVIDKFPISRPNLTFSTLTVSNMSPEDSSIYLCSVVLTSGRVETQYFGPGTRLLVL.

The chain uses TRBV4-3 and TRBJ2-7; a possible D gene is TRBD2 (7 bases). The germline V and J ends were trimmed by 0 bases and 10 bases, with 13 bases remaining between them. The CDR3 extends over 13 amino acids. CDR1 is LGHNA and CDR2 is YSLEER in the germline V gene. CDR3 in DNA: TGCGCCAGCAGCCAAGAGGGGGGGGGCTCCCAGTACTTC. The encoded protein is CASSQEGGGSQYF.

Note on this clone: Other DNA variants within this sample encode the same CDR3. The chain carries TRBV5-1 and TRBJ2-3; 11 nucleotides line up with TRBD2. V lost 4 bases to trimming and J lost 1 base; unmatched junction nucleotides: 2. The CDR3 consists of 15 residues. The germline V gene encodes CDR1 SGHRS and CDR2 YFSETQ. The CDR3 loop is CASSTSGSGTDTQYF. CDR3 nucleotide sequence: TGCGCCAGCAGCACTAGCGGGAGTGGCACAGATACGCAGTATTTT.

The V and J genes are TRBV2 and TRBJ2-3; 14 bases are shared with TRBD2. The CDR3 totals 17 residues. Trimming removed 8 bases from V and 0 bases from J; junction bases left unmatched: 7. Germline-derived CDR1 and CDR2 are SNHLY and FYNNEI. Here the CDR3 reads CASGSGTSGGSTDTQYF. The CDR3 DNA reads TGTGCCAGCGGGAGCGGGACTAGCGGGGGTAGCACAGATACGCAGTATTTT.

The chain employs TRBV30 and TRBJ2-1; 7 positions agree with TRBD2. CDR1 is GTSNPN and CDR2 is SVGIG in the germline V gene (reference sequence). J lost 7 bases, V lost 5 bases, and 14 bases had no gene match. CDR3 size: 15 residues. Here the CDR3 DNA reads TGTGCCTGGGGGAGGCGGGAGTACCCGGTTAATGAGCAGTTCTTC. Translated, it gives CAWGRREYPVNEQFF.

A note on this clone: Different DNA sequences within this sample yield the same CDR3. Here the CDR3 DNA reads TGCAGCGTCCGGGGGTCCTACGAGCAGTACTTC. The encoded protein is CSVRGSYEQYF. This chain links TRBV29-1 with TRBJ2-7; the D gene is possibly TRBD2 (6 bases). Germline CDR1 SQVTM, CDR2 ANQGSEA. CDR3 length: 11 residues. The ends were cut back, 6 bases at V and 1 base at J, with 7 bases in the middle.

The V call is TRBV19, the J call TRBJ2-1; 8 bases map to TRBD2. Germline V gene sequence: CDR1 LNHDA, CDR2 SQIVND (reference sequence). The CDR3 has 17 amino acids. With 5 bases clipped from V and 10 bases from J, the junction kept 19 bases outside the gene matches. CDR3 amino acids: CASSPRVGGVAGVEQFF. The CDR3 DNA is TGTGCCAGTAGTCCCCGGGTCGGGGGGGTAGCTGGAGTGGAGCAGTTCTTC.

This clone appeared once. V is TRBV11-2 and J is TRBJ2-7; TRBD2 matches at 10 bases. The J segment lost 6 bases and the V segment lost 7 bases, leaving 12 bases of the junction unmatched. Germline CDR1 SGHAT, CDR2 FQNNGV. This CDR3 comprises 15 residues. The DNA for the CDR3 is TGTGCCAGCACGTTTTTGGGGTCTAGCGGGAGCGAGCAGTACTTC. Protein product: CASTFLGSSGSEQYF. Together with reference TRBV11-2 and TRBJ2-7, the CDR3 gives the full variable domain: EAGVAQSPRYKIIEKRQSVAFWCNPISGHATLYWYQQILGQGPKLLIQFQNNGVVDDSQLPKDRFSAERLKGVDSTLKIQPAKLEDSAVYLCASTFLGSSGSEQYFGPGTRLTVT.

The V gene is TRBV6-1, the J gene TRBJ1-1, with D unresolved. The germline gives CDR1 MNHNS, CDR2 SASEGT. The CDR3 consists of 12 residues. V gave up 5 bases and J gave up 4 bases, with 8 bases separating them. The CDR3 sequence: CASSFFSTEAFF. The CDR3 DNA reads as TGTGCCAGCAGTTTCTTCAGCACTGAAGCTTTCTTT.

The chain links TRBV2 to TRBJ2-5; D may match TRBD1 or TRBD2 (5 bases each). Trimming took off 4 bases at V and 1 base at J, with 13 bases between the two ends. The CDR3 is 15 amino acids. Germline CDR1 SNHLY, CDR2 FYNNEI. CDR3 sequence (DNA): TGTGCCAGCAGTGCGTTCGGGGCGGCCCAAGAGACCCAGTACTTC. It encodes CASSAFGAAQETQYF.

The chain couples TRBV2 to TRBJ2-4; 9 positions match TRBD2. This CDR3 is built from 16 residues. V trimming: 3 bases; J trimming: 5 bases; junction bases outside the gene matches: 8. Germline V lookup: CDR1 SNHLY, CDR2 FYNNEI. The CDR3 loop reads CASSELGLAVENIQYF. In DNA form, the CDR3 reads TGTGCCAGCAGTGAGCTGGGACTAGCTGTCGAAAACATTCAGTACTTC.

This chain uses TRBV5-1 with TRBJ2-5; D gene ambiguous. The V end was cut by 7 bases, the J end by 0 bases, with 19 bases between. Germline CDR1 reads SGHRS; CDR2 reads YFSETQ. The CDR3 spans 16 residues. CDR3 amino acids: CASRPTPDPYQETQYF. The DNA of the CDR3 is TGCGCCAGCCGCCCTACGCCTGATCCCTACCAAGAGACCCAGTACTTC.

This sequence joins TRBV5-1 and TRBJ2-2, with D possibly called TRBD1 or TRBD2 (6 bases each). This CDR3 region has 16 residues. The germline V gene encodes CDR1 SGHRS and CDR2 YFSETQ. V dropped 1 base and J dropped 4 bases, with 14 bases sitting between them. The CDR3 reads CASSLNTGATTGELFF. DNA for the CDR3: TGCGCCAGCAGCTTGAATACGGGGGCGACCACCGGGGAGCTGTTTTTT.

This clone was found a few times. The J gene is TRBJ1-5, the V gene TRBV7-9, with no clear D. Trimming left V 6 bases short and J 6 bases short, with 15 bases between. Germline V gene lookup returns CDR1 SEHNR and CDR2 FQNEAQ (reference sequence). The CDR3 sequence is 14 residues long. The CDR3 sequence: CASSPRELGQPQHF. The DNA of the CDR3 is TGTGCCAGCAGTCCGCGGGAGCTCGGTCAGCCCCAGCATTTT.

The genes are TRBV7-2 and TRBJ1-3; D remains unclear. The V and J ends lost 3 bases and 1 base respectively, with 7 bases between them. Germline V gene data show CDR1 as SGHTA and CDR2 as FQGNSA. The CDR3 sequence is 14 residues long. The CDR3, as DNA: TGTGCCAGCAGCTTCCCAAGTTCTGGAAACACCATATATTTT. Amino acids: CASSFPSSGNTIYF.

V is TRBV10-3 and J is TRBJ2-1; no definite D call. Trimming took 6 bases from V and 6 from J, leaving 9 bases between them. Germline CDR1 ENHRY, CDR2 SYGVKD. The CDR3 loop spans 12 amino acids. CDR3 nucleotides: TGTGCCATCAGCATATCTGGCAATGAGCAGTTCTTC. The encoded protein is CAISISGNEQFF.

V is TRBV25-1 and J is TRBJ2-3, with 7 bases fitting TRBD1. This CDR3 has 17 amino acids. CDR1 is MGHDK, CDR2 SYGVNS, per germline. V lost 2 bases and J lost 2; bases outside the gene matches: 10. CDR3 residues: CASSETRDSISTDTQYF. The DNA of the CDR3 is TGTGCCAGCAGTGAAACCCGGGACAGCATTTCCACAGATACGCAGTATTTT.

The V call is TRBV13, the J call TRBJ2-5, with D perhaps assigned TRBD1 or TRBD2 (5 bases each). The CDR3 sequence is 13 residues long. The germline CDR1 and CDR2 sequences are PRHDT and FYEKMQ (reference sequence). The V end lost 5 bases, the J end lost 5 bases, and 12 bases lay between the germline ends. The CDR3 spells CASSPRWGETQYF. The CDR3 bases are TGTGCCAGCAGCCCCAGGTGGGGGGAGACCCAGTACTTC.

Here the CDR3 reads CASRPRTGGRQPQHF. In DNA, the CDR3 is TGTGCCAGCAGACCGAGGACAGGGGGAAGGCAGCCCCAGCATTTT. V gene TRBV6-5 combines with J gene TRBJ1-5, with 10 nucleotides matching TRBD1. The CDR3 consists of 15 residues. Per the germline V gene, CDR1 is MNHEY and CDR2 is SVGAGI. The ends lost 6 bases at V and 7 bases at J; junction bases unmatched: 9.

The chain carries TRBV19 and TRBJ1-5; D not resolved. The CDR3 loop spans 14 amino acids. Trimming left V 2 bases short and J 6 bases short, with 11 bases between. The germline CDR1 and CDR2 sequences are LNHDA and SQIVND (reference sequence). CDR3 sequence reads: CASSINNVGQPQHF. CDR3 bases: TGTGCCAGTAGTATAAACAATGTCGGTCAGCCCCAGCATTTT.

This clone showed up just once. The V call is TRBV4-3, the J call TRBJ2-1; TRBD2 agrees at 9 bases. The CDR3 runs 14 residues. Per germline, CDR1 LGHNA and CDR2 YSLEER. With V trimmed by 5 bases and J by 4 bases, 3 bases remained unmatched. The CDR3 DNA sequence: TGCGCCAGCAGCAGTAGCGGGGGATACAATGAGCAGTTCTTC. It is translated as CASSSSGGYNEQFF.

V is TRBV27 and J is TRBJ2-3; tentative D call: TRBD2 (5 bases). Per the germline V gene, CDR1 is MNHEY and CDR2 is SMNVEV (reference sequence). The CDR3 has 15 residues. Trimming left V 4 bases short and J 4 bases short, with 15 bases between. The CDR3, as DNA: TGTGCCAGCAGTTCCGTGGGGAGACGGGCAGATACGCAGTATTTT. Its translation: CASSSVGRRADTQYF.